The clone carrying this T cell receptor (beta chain) has only a few counts. Its matching antigen is unknown. Coculturing of the mixed lymphocyte reaction cells was performed at 37°C for more than 5 days. Germline lookup yields CDR1 SGHTA and CDR2 FQGNSA. The CDR3 spans 16 residues. The V end was cut by 5 bases, the J end by 2 bases, with 19 bases between. This entry comes from a study of siplizumab effects on memory and regulatory T cells. Sequenced by immunoSEQ multiplex PCR; TCRdb stores in-frame clones only, minus some. The table has 9,500 to 10,000 clones, 40% seen once. Source material: CFSE-low (dividing) CD4+ T cells sorted from an allogeneic mixed lymphocyte reaction. This sequence joins TRBV7-2 and TRBJ2-7, with D possibly TRBD2 on 6 matching bases. This clonotype originated in a human donor in good health; the cells came from an allogeneic mixed lymphocyte reaction. CDR3 protein: CASSLEYERAAYEQYF. The DNA for the CDR3 is TGTGCCAGCAGCCTGGAGTACGAGCGGGCAGCCTACGAGCAGTACTTC.